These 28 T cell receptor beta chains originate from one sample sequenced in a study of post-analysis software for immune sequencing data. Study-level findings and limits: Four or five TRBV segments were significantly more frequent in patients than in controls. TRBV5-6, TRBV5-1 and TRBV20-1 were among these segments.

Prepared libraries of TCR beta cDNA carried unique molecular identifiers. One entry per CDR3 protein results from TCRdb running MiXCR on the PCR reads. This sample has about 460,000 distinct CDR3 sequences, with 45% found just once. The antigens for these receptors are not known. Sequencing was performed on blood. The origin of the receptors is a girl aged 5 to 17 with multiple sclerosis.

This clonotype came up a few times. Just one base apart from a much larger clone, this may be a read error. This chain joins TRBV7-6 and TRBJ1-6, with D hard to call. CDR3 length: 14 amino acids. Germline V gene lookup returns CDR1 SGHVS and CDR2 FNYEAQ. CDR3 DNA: TGTGCCAGCAGCCAGAGCTCCTATAATTCACCCCCCCACTTT. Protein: CASSQSSYNSPPHF.

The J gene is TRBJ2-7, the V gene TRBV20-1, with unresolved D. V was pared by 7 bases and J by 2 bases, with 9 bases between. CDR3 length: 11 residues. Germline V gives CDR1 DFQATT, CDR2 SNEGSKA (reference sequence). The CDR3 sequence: CSVGGAYEQYF. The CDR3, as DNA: TGCAGTGTCGGCGGAGCCTACGAGCAGTACTTC.

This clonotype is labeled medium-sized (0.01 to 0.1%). The CDR3, as DNA: TGTGCCAGCAGCCCCGGACTAGCGGGAGGAGGCGAGCAGTTCTTC. This translates into CASSPGLAGGGEQFF. V is TRBV5-6 and J is TRBJ2-1; 14 bases align to TRBD2. Germline CDR1 is SGHDT and CDR2 is YYEEEE. This CDR3 has 15 amino acids. The ends lost 4 bases at V and 10 bases at J; junction bases unmatched: 7.

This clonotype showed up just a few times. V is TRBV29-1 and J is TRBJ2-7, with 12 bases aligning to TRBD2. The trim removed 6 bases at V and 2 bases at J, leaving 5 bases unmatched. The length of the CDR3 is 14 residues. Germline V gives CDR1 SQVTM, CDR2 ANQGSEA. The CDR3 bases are TGCAGCGTAGAGACTAGCGGGAGACCCTACGAGCAGTACTTC. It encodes CSVETSGRPYEQYF.

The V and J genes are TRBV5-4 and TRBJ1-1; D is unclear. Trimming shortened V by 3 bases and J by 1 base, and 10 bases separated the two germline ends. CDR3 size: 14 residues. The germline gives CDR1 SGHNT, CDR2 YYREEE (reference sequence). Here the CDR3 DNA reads TGTGCCAGCAGCTCGGGTCGGGAGAACACTGAAGCTTTCTTT. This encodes CASSSGRENTEAFF.

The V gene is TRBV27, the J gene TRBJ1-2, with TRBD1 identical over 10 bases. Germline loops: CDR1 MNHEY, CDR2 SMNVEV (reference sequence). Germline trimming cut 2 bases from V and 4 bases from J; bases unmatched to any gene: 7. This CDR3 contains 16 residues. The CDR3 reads CASSLLPRTGGYGYTF. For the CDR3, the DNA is TGTGCCAGCAGTTTACTTCCCCGGACAGGGGGCTATGGCTACACCTTC.

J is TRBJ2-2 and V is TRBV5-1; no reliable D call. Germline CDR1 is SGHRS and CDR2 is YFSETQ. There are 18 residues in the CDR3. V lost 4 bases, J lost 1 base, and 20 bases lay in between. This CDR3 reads CASSDTASDPLNTGELFF. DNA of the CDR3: TGCGCCAGCAGCGATACGGCGTCCGATCCCTTGAACACCGGGGAGCTGTTTTTT. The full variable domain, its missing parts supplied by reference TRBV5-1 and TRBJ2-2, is KAGVTQTPRYLIKTRGQQVTLSCSPISGHRSVSWYQQTPGQGLQFLFEYFSETQRNKGNFPGRFSGRQFSNSRSEMNVSTLELGDSALYLCASSDTASDPLNTGELFFGEGSRLTVL.

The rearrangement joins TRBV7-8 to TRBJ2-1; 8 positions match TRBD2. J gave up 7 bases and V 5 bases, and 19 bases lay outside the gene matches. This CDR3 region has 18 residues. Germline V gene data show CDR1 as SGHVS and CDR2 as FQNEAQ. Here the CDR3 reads CASSRGAGGRRFDNEQFF. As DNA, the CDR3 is TGTGCCAGCAGCCGAGGCGCGGGAGGCCGTCGGTTTGATAATGAGCAGTTCTTC.

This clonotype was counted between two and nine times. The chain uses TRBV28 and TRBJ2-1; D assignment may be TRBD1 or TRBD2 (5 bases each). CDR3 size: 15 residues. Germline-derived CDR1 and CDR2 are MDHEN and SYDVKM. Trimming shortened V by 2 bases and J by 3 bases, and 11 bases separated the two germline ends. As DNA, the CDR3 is TGTGCCAGCAGTTTAGAGCGGACAATCTACAATGAGCAGTTCTTC. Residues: CASSLERTIYNEQFF.

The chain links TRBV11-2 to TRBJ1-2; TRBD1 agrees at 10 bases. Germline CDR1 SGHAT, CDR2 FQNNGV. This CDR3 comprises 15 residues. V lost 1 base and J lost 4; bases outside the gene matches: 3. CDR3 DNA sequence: TGTGCCAGCAGCTTAGCGACAGGGGGCGGCTATGGCTACACCTTC. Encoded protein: CASSLATGGGYGYTF.

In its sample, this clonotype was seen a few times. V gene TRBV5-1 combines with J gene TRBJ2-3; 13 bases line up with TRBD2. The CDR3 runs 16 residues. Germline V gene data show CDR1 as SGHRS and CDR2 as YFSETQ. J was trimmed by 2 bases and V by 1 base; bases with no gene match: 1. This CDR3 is CASSLTSGRDTDTQYF. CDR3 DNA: TGCGCCAGCAGCTTGACTAGCGGGAGGGACACAGATACGCAGTATTTT. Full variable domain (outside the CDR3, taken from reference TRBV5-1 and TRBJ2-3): KAGVTQTPRYLIKTRGQQVTLSCSPISGHRSVSWYQQTPGQGLQFLFEYFSETQRNKGNFPGRFSGRQFSNSRSEMNVSTLELGDSALYLCASSLTSGRDTDTQYFGPGTRLTVL.

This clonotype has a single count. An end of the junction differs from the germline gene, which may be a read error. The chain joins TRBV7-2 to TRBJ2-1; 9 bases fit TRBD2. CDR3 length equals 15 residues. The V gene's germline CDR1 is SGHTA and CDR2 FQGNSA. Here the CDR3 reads CASSPDSGGNNEQFF. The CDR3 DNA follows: TGCGCCAGCAGCCCCGACAGCGGGGGGAACAATGAGCAGTTCTTC.

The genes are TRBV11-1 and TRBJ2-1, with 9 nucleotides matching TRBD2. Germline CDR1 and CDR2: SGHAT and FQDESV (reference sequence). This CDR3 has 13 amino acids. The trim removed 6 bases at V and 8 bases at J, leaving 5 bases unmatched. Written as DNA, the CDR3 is TGTGCCAGCAGAGGGACTAGCCGCCATGAGCAGTTCTTC. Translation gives CASRGTSRHEQFF. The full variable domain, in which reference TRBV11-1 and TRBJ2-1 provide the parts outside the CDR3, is EAEVAQSPRYKITEKSQAVAFWCDPISGHATLYWYRQILGQGPELLVQFQDESVVDDSQLPKDRFSAERLKGVDSTLKIQPAELGDSAMYLCASRGTSRHEQFFGPGTRLTVL.

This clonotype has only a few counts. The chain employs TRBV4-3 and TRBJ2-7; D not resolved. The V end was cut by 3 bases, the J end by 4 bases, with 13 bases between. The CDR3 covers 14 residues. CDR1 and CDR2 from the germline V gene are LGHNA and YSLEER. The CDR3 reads CASSQGYREYEQYF. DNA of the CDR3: TGCGCCAGCAGCCAGGGTTATAGGGAATACGAGCAGTACTTC.

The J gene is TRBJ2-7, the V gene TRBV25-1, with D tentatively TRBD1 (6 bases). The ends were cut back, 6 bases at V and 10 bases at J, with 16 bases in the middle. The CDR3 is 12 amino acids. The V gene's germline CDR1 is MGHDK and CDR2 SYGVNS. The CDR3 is CASSGTISLQYF. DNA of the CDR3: TGTGCCAGCAGCGGGACAATTAGCCTTCAGTACTTC.

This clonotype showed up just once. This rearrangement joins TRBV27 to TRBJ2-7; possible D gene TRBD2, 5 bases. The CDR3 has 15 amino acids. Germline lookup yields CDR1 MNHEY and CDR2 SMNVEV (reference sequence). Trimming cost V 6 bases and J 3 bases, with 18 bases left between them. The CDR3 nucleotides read TGTGCCAGCAGCCGGGGTCCTCCGTCCTACTACGAGCAGTACTTC. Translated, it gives CASSRGPPSYYEQYF.

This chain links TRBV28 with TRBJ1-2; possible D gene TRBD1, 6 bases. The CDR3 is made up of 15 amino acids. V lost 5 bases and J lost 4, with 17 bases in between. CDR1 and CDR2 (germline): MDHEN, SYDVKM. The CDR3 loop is CASSLVGGRGYGYTF. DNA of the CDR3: TGTGCCAGCAGTCTCGTTGGGGGGCGCGGCTATGGCTACACCTTC.

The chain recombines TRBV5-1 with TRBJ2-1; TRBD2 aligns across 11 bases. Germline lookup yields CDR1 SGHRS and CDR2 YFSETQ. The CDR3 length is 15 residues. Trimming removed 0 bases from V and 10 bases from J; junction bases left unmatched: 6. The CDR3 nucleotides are TGCGCCAGCAGCTTGGCATCACTAGCGGGAGAGGAGCAGTTCTTC. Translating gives CASSLASLAGEEQFF. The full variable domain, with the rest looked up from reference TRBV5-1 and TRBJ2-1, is KAGVTQTPRYLIKTRGQQVTLSCSPISGHRSVSWYQQTPGQGLQFLFEYFSETQRNKGNFPGRFSGRQFSNSRSEMNVSTLELGDSALYLCASSLASLAGEEQFFGPGTRLTVL.

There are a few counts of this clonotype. CDR3 sequence (DNA): TGTGCCAGCAGCCAAGGAACCTGGGAGACCCAGTACTTC. Translation gives CASSQGTWETQYF. The V gene is TRBV3-1, the J gene TRBJ2-7, with D unclear. The J call could be wrong; TRBJ2-5 is a better fit for the DNA end. CDR1 and CDR2 (germline): LGHDT, YNNKEL (reference sequence). The CDR3 spans 13 residues.

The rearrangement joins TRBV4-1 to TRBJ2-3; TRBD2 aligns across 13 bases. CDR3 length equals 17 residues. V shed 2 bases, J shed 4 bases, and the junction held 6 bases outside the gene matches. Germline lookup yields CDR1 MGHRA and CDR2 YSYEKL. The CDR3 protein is CASSQRTSGSTSDTQYF. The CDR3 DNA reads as TGCGCCAGCAGCCAACGGACTAGCGGGAGTACCTCAGATACGCAGTATTTT.

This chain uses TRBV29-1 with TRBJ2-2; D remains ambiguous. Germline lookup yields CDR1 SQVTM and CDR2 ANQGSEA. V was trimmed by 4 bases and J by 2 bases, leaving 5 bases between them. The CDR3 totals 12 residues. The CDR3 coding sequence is TGCAGCGTTGTGGAAAACACCGGGGAGCTGTTTTTT. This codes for CSVVENTGELFF.

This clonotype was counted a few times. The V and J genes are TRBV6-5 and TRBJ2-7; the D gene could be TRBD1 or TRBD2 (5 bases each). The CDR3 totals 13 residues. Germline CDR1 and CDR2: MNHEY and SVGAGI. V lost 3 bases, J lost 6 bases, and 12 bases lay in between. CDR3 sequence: CASSYSDGGEQYF. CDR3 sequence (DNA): TGTGCCAGCAGTTATTCGGATGGGGGCGAGCAGTACTTC.

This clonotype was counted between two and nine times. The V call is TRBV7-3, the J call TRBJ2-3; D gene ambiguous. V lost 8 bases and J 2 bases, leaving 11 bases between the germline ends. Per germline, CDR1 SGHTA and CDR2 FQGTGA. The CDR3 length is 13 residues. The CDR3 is CASGKGLTDTQYF. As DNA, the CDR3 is TGTGCCAGCGGGAAGGGCCTCACAGATACGCAGTATTTT.

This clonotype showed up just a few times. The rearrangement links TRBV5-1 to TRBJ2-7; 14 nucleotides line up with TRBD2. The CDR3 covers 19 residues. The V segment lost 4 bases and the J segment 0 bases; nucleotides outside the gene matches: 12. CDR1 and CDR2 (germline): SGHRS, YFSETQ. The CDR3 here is CASSISPGTSGGSSYEQYF. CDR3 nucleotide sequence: TGCGCCAGCAGCATTTCTCCCGGGACTAGCGGGGGAAGCTCCTACGAGCAGTACTTC. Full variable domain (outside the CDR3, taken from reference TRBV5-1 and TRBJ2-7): KAGVTQTPRYLIKTRGQQVTLSCSPISGHRSVSWYQQTPGQGLQFLFEYFSETQRNKGNFPGRFSGRQFSNSRSEMNVSTLELGDSALYLCASSISPGTSGGSSYEQYFGPGTRLTVT.

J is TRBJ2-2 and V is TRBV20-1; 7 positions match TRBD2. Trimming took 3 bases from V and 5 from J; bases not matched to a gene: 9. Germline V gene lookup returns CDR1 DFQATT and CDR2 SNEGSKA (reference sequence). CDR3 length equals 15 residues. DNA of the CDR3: TGCAGTGCTAGCGACCGGGGGGATTCAACCGGGGAGCTGTTTTTT. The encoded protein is CSASDRGDSTGELFF.

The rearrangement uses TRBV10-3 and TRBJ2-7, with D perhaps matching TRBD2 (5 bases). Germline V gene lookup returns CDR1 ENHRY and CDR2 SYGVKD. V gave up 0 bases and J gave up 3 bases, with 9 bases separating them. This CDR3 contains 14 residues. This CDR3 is CAISESLTSYEQYF. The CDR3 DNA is TGTGCCATCAGTGAGTCACTAACTAGCTACGAGCAGTACTTC.

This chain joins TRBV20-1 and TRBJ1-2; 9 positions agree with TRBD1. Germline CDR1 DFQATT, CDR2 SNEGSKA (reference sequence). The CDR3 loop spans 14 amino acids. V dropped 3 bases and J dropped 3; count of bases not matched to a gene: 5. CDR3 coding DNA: TGCAGTGCTAGCCCCGGACAGGGGTACTATGGCTACACCTTC. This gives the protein CSASPGQGYYGYTF.

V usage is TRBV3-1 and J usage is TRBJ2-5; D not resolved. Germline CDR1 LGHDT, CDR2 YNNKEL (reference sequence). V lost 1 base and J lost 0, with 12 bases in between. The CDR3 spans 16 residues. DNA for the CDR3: TGTGCCAGCAGCCAAGGGGTTGGCAACGACCAAGAGACCCAGTACTTC. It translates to CASSQGVGNDQETQYF.